The sequence of this TCR beta chain was determined in a study of metastatic and nonmetastatic thyroid tumors. Study-wide context: From malignant and benign thyroid patients, repertoires in blood and in tumor or nodule tissue were compared.

Not a single patient had been given any form of treatment at any point before undergoing thyroid surgery. Study processing details: Differences in CDR3 between clinicopathological groups were drawn on to build a classifier intended to discriminate distant-metastatic papillary thyroid cancer patients. TCRdb re-called the PCR reads via MiXCR. TCRdb's processing, not the study's, gives the V and J calls here. This table holds 80,000 to 85,000 clones, around 13% found once. This CDR3 is 13 amino acids long. CDR1 WNHNN and CDR2 SYGVQD come from the germline V gene (reference sequence). V shed 5 bases and J shed 8 bases, with 12 bases lying between them. In this sample, this clone turned up many times. Its cognate antigen is unknown. Whole-study results and caveats: Reported TCR beta diversity, measured in blood and tumor, was significantly higher for malignant thyroid tumors than for benign nodules.

The V and J genes are TRBV10-1 and TRBJ2-2; maybe TRBD2 (6 bases). The specimen sequenced was tumor tissue. This clonotype was sampled from a female donor with papillary thyroid cancer or a benign thyroid nodule (not recorded which). Some clones in this sample may be carry-over from other donors' samples. The CDR3 DNA follows: TGCGCCAGCAGTCCCCGGGGGACGGGGGAGCTGTTTTTT. Amino acids: CASSPRGTGELFF.